This T cell receptor (beta chain) was recorded in a study of blood T cell repertoires in COVID-19. The overall study: The United States, Italy and Spain provided the acute and convalescent COVID-19 samples.

The recovered donors of Cohort 3 showed two negative PCRs, clearance, or symptom resolution. V shed 0 bases and J shed 3 bases, with 8 bases lying between them. This CDR3 comprises 14 residues. CDR1 is MNHEY, CDR2 SVGAGI, per germline. The authors' processing: For nucleated cells, counts were estimated from reference gene primer amplification. Sequencing used immunoSEQ multiplex PCR; TCRdb keeps in-frame clones, though not all of them. V and J calls and clone size are those listed in that table; D and trimming were worked out from the DNA. The table records 150,000 to 250,000 clones, about four fifths of them present only once.

The source is a man between 40 and 49 years old who had recovered from COVID-19. This chain links TRBV6-5 with TRBJ1-2; the D is unclear. The material sequenced was PBMCs or T cells enriched from blood (not recorded which). CDR3 sequence (DNA): TGTGCCAGCAGTTACTCGTACCAGGACTATGGCTACACCTTC. It translates to CASSYSYQDYGYTF.